This is a list of T cell receptor beta chains from one sample in a study of blood T cell repertoires in COVID-19. This table comes from immunoSEQ multiplex PCR, and its TCRdb copy is limited to in-frame clones, with some not included. Here the sample spans under 50,000 clones, about 90% being singletons. Sequenced input: peripheral blood. The receptors here all came from a human donor in a cohort sampled during active COVID-19. Both conserved end residues are part of each CDR3. A D gene is named only where the DNA matches it firmly. Clone size is not always given. Where it is, it says once, few, many or a class for expanded clones.

>TRBJ1-5|.|.|TRBV6-2/TRBV6-3
TGTGCCAGCAGTTACGGGGGGGCTAACAATCAGCCCCAGCATTTT
CASSYGGANNQPQHF
>TRBJ2-5|TRBD2|.|TRBV15
TGTGCCACCAGCAGAGGGACTAGCGGGGGGGAAGAGACCCAGTACTTC
CATSRGTSGGEETQYF
>TRBJ2-2|.|.|TRBV7-2
TGTGCCAGCAGCTTAGTGCAGGGCACTACCGGGGAGCTGTTTTTT
CASSLVQGTTGELFF
>TRBJ1-5|TRBD1|once|TRBV27
TGTGCCAGCAGTTTATACCCTCCCGGGACAGGGGGTTTAAATCAGCCCCAGCATTTT
CASSLYPPGTGGLNQPQHF
>TRBJ1-2|TRBD1|.|TRBV13
TGTGCCAGCAGCTTAGGCGGACAGGGCTATGGCTACACCTTC
CASSLGGQGYGYTF
>TRBJ2-1|TRBD2|once|TRBV6-2/TRBV6-3
TGTGCCAGCAGCCGACTAGCGGGGGGTAGCTTCTCCTACAATGAGCAGTTCTTC
CASSRLAGGSFSYNEQFF
>TRBJ2-7|.|once|TRBV3-1/TRBV3-2
TGTGCCAGCAGCCAGGGACTCAGCTACGAGCAGTACTTC
CASSQGLSYEQYF
>TRBJ1-1|TRBD1|.|TRBV18
TGTGCCACTACCGAGGGGGCGCTTACTGAAGCTTTCTTT
CATTEGALTEAFF
>TRBJ2-1|.|.|TRBV12-3/TRBV12-4
TGTGCCAGCAGCCTACTTAATGAGCAGTTCTTC
CASSLLNEQFF
>TRBJ2-7|TRBD1|.|TRBV27
TGTGCCAAACCAAACTCCCGGCACAGGGGATCCGAGCAGTACTTC
CAKPNSRHRGSEQYF
>TRBJ2-3|TRBD1|.|TRBV7-9
TGTGCCAGCAGCGTACAGGGGGCGCACACAGATACGCAGTATTTT
CASSVQGAHTDTQYF
>TRBJ1-1|.|.|TRBV7-2
TGTGCCAGCAGCTTAGGTGGGGGAGGTACCACTGAAGCTTTCTTT
CASSLGGGGTTEAFF
>TRBJ2-1|.|.|TRBV27
TGTGCCACCGGCCGCGGCCTAGCCCAGAATGAGCAGTTCTTC
CATGRGLAQNEQFF
>TRBJ1-1|.|.|TRBV7-8
TGTGCCAGCAGCTTAGCATCCCAGCCGCGGAGCATTAACACTGAAGCTTTCTTT
CASSLASQPRSINTEAFF
>TRBJ2-1|TRBD2|medium-sized|TRBV5-4
TGTGCCAGCAGCTCCCGGGACTACTCGAATGAGCAGTTCTTC
CASSSRDYSNEQFF
>TRBJ2-3|.|.|TRBV30
TGTGCCTGGAGCGGGGAATATACGCAGTATTTT
CAWSGEYTQYF
>TRBJ1-1|.|few|TRBV15
TGTGCCACCAGCAGAGATCCCACAGGCTGGGCTTTCTTT
CATSRDPTGWAFF
>TRBJ2-1|.|.|TRBV18
TGTGCCAGCTCCCTTACGGCGGGGGCCGCAAATGAGCAGTTCTTC
CASSLTAGAANEQFF
>TRBJ1-1|TRBD1|.|TRBV6-6
TGTGCCAGCAGTTTGGGACAGACAACTGAAGCTTTCTTT
CASSLGQTTEAFF
>TRBJ2-3|TRBD1|once|TRBV10-3
TGTGCCATCAGAACAGGGGCCACCACAGATACGCAGTATTTT
CAIRTGATTDTQYF
>TRBJ1-1|.|.|TRBV5-5
TGTGCCAGCAGCTTGTTGGGGGGAGGGAACACTGAAGCTTTCTTT
CASSLLGGGNTEAFF
>TRBJ2-3|.|.|TRBV10-3
TGTGCCATCGGGGGCCTCGACGGCGACACAGATACGCAGTATTTT
CAIGGLDGDTDTQYF
>TRBJ2-3|TRBD1|.|TRBV5-4
TGTGCCAGCAGCTTGGGACAGGGGGTTCGAGATACGCAGTATTTT
CASSLGQGVRDTQYF
>TRBJ2-2|TRBD1|.|TRBV6-5
TGTGCCACCCTTGGCAGGGGGCCTCAAACCGGGGAGCTGTTTTTT
CATLGRGPQTGELFF
>TRBJ2-3|TRBD1|.|TRBV6-4
TGTGCCAGCAGTGCGACAGGGGGCACAGATACGCAGTATTTT
CASSATGGTDTQYF
>TRBJ2-1|.|.|TRBV6-4
TGTGCCAGCAGGAGGGGGGGCACTTCCTACAATGAGCAGTTCTTC
CASRRGGTSYNEQFF
>TRBJ1-2|TRBD1|.|TRBV5-4
TGTGCCAGCAGCTCGGAGACAGGGAATGGCTACACCTTC
CASSSETGNGYTF
>TRBJ2-1|.|.|TRBV21-1
TGTGCCAGCAGGTCCCTAGCGGACAATGAGCAGTTCTTC
CASRSLADNEQFF
>TRBJ1-3|TRBD1|.|TRBV19
TGTGCCAGTAGTATTGGGACAGGCCACTCTGGAAACACCATATATTTT
CASSIGTGHSGNTIYF